This TCR beta chain is from a study of blood T cell repertoires in COVID-19. Across the whole study: Samples taken during acute and convalescent COVID-19 were collected in the United States, Italy and Spain. Sample material is recorded as cDNA or gDNA derived from T cells, B-cell-depleted T cells, or PBMCs.

Authors' methods: From reference gene primer amplification, estimates of nucleated cell counts were derived. Some clones are missing from TCRdb's copy, which holds only in-frame ones; the method was immunoSEQ multiplex PCR. D and trimming come from the DNA, and the V and J calls and clone size come from that table. The table lists around 90,000 clones, 80% of them singletons, with 15% to 20% in the top ten. Sequenced: peripheral blood. The sequence was obtained from a human donor in a cohort sampled during active COVID-19.

The CDR3 region is CASSESSAGANEKLFF. The CDR3 nucleotides read TGTGCCAGCAGTGAATCATCGGCGGGAGCGAATGAAAAACTGTTTTTT. The rearrangement links TRBV2 to TRBJ1-4; D is ambiguous. This CDR3 region has 16 residues. The V end was cut by 2 bases, the J end by 5 bases, with 15 bases between. Germline V gene data show CDR1 as SNHLY and CDR2 as FYNNEI.